The 20 T cell receptor beta chains listed next were all sequenced from one sample in a study of cytomegalovirus exposure and HLA in healthy donors. 60 Vbeta and 13 Jbeta primers were used in PCR. Only in-frame clones appear in the TCRdb table, and some are missing; sequencing was by immunoSEQ multiplex PCR. This sample carries 85,000 to 120,000 clones, 70% to 90% of them seen once, and the ten largest clones take 2% to 3%. Source material: PBMCs. The receptors shown here come from a man aged 40-49 years in good health and CMV-seronegative.

This chain joins TRBV7-3 and TRBJ2-3; the D is unclear. Germline lookup yields CDR1 SGHTA and CDR2 FQGTGA. This CDR3 contains 12 residues. The germline V and J ends were trimmed by 2 bases and 6 bases, with 6 bases remaining between them. The CDR3 loop reads CASSLSRDTQYF. In DNA, the CDR3 is TGTGCCAGCAGCTTATCCCGTGATACGCAGTATTTT. Drawing the rest from reference TRBV7-3 and TRBJ2-3, the complete variable domain is GAGVSQTPSNKVTEKGKYVELRCDPISGHTALYWYRQSLGQGPEFLIYFQGTGAADDSGLPNDRFFAVRPEGSVSTLKIQRTERGDSAVYLCASSLSRDTQYFGPGTRLTVL.

The chain is built from TRBV2 and TRBJ1-2; D unresolved. With 2 bases removed from V and 4 bases from J, the gap between germline ends came to 11 bases. Germline V gene data show CDR1 as SNHLY and CDR2 as FYNNEI. The length of the CDR3 is 14 residues. The CDR3 nucleotides read TGTGCCAGCAGTGAAAGTGGGGAGCCCTATGGCTACACCTTC. The encoded protein is CASSESGEPYGYTF.

As to this clone: One end of the junction varies from germline; a read error may be responsible. The chain combines TRBV7-9 with TRBJ2-3; D may be TRBD2 (5 bases). CDR3 size: 14 residues. Looked up from germline, CDR1 is SEHNR and CDR2 is FQNEAQ (reference sequence). DNA for the CDR3: TGTTCCAGCAGCTCACCGGGGAAGACAGATACGCAGTATTTT. Translated, it gives CSSSSPGKTDTQYF.

This clone was picked up a small number of times. The V call is TRBV6-1, the J call TRBJ2-1, with D maybe TRBD1 (6 bases). Trimming left V 0 bases short and J 6 bases short, with 12 bases between. The length of the CDR3 is 15 residues. Germline CDR1 reads MNHNS; CDR2 reads SASEGT. As DNA, the CDR3 is TGTGCCAGCAGTGAAGCGACTCTAGGGGGCAATGAGCAGTTCTTC. Translation: CASSEATLGGNEQFF.

This clone has only a few counts. J is TRBJ1-6 and V is TRBV18; 8 bases match TRBD1. V lost 3 bases and J lost 14; bases outside the gene matches: 6. The length of the CDR3 is 13 residues. Looked up from germline, CDR1 is KGHSH and CDR2 is LQKENI. The chain's CDR3 is CASSPPDRASLHF. The CDR3 DNA follows: TGTGCCAGCTCACCTCCGGACAGGGCATCCCTCCACTTT.

The sample holds a few counts of this clone. The genes are TRBV29-1 and TRBJ1-1; TRBD1 matches 7 bases. The V gene end was trimmed by 4 bases and the J gene end by 4 bases; junction bases not matched to a gene: 9. The CDR3 spans 14 residues. Germline loops: CDR1 SQVTM, CDR2 ANQGSEA. CDR3 in DNA: TGCAGCGTTGCCCCACAGGGGAGAGGCACTGAAGCTTTCTTT. Its protein is CSVAPQGRGTEAFF.

The V call is TRBV19, the J call TRBJ2-7; D is possibly TRBD2 (6 bases). The CDR3 spans 17 residues. CDR1 is LNHDA, CDR2 SQIVND, per germline (reference sequence). The ends were cut back, 1 base at V and 2 bases at J, with 18 bases in the middle. In DNA form, the CDR3 reads TGTGCCAGTAGTATAGGGGGAGAGTCATGGAGGGCCTACGAGCAGTACTTC. It is translated as CASSIGGESWRAYEQYF.

This chain connects TRBV7-6 to TRBJ2-1; 10 nucleotides align to TRBD2. CDR1 SGHVS and CDR2 FNYEAQ come from the germline V gene. CDR3 length: 15 residues. V was pared by 2 bases and J by 4 bases, with 2 bases of the junction left unmatched. The CDR3 DNA is TGTGCCAGCAGCTTATCTAGCGGGGGTTACAATGAGCAGTTCTTC. Residues: CASSLSSGGYNEQFF.

The chain employs TRBV6-5 and TRBJ2-7; unclear D gene. In germline, CDR1 is MNHEY, CDR2 SVGAGI. The CDR3 runs 13 residues. V was cut by 2 bases and J by 5 bases, with 10 bases left in between. CDR3: CASSYRTLDEQYF. The CDR3 nucleotides are TGTGCCAGCAGTTACAGAACTCTGGACGAGCAGTACTTC.

This chain connects TRBV27 to TRBJ2-7; D call uncertain. CDR1 and CDR2 (germline): MNHEY, SMNVEV (reference sequence). V was shortened by 8 bases and J by 7 bases, with 18 bases between the two germline ends. The CDR3 consists of 13 residues. The CDR3 sequence is CASGPEVLREQYF. DNA of the CDR3: TGTGCCAGCGGCCCAGAGGTACTACGGGAGCAGTACTTC.

This chain links TRBV12-5 with TRBJ1-6; D is unclear. The CDR3 has 13 residues. CDR1 and CDR2 (germline): LGHNT, FRNRAP. Trimming stripped 5 bases from V and 6 bases from J, with 8 bases between. The CDR3 DNA follows: TGTGCTAGTGGTCCGGAGCCTAATTCACCCCTCCACTTT. Protein: CASGPEPNSPLHF.

Concerning this clone itself: One end of the junction does not line up with germline, which may come from a read error. V is TRBV7-7 and J is TRBJ1-1; D not resolved. The germline CDR1 and CDR2 sequences are SSHAT and FNYEAQ (reference sequence). The CDR3 has 13 amino acids. CDR3 loop: CASSLVSEAEAFF. As DNA, the CDR3 is TGTGCTAGCAGCTTAGTGTCAGAAGCTGAAGCTTTCTTT.

V is TRBV14 and J is TRBJ2-5, with D hard to call. The CDR3 loop spans 13 amino acids. From germline, CDR1 is SGHDN and CDR2 FVKESK. V lost 0 bases and J lost 2, with 4 bases in between. In DNA, the CDR3 is TGTGCCAGCAGCCAAGAATATCAAGAGACCCAGTACTTC. This sequence encodes CASSQEYQETQYF.

In its sample, this clone was seen a few times. This chain links TRBV4-1 with TRBJ1-2; tentatively, D is TRBD1 (5 bases). In germline, CDR1 is MGHRA, CDR2 YSYEKL. The CDR3 has 13 residues. The V end was cut by 0 bases, the J end by 9 bases, with 11 bases between. The chain's CDR3 is CASSQEQGRRYTF. The CDR3 nucleotides are TGCGCCAGCAGCCAAGAGCAGGGTAGGCGCTACACCTTC.

This clone has only one observation. The rearrangement joins TRBV29-1 to TRBJ2-5; possible D gene TRBD1, 6 bases. Deletions cut 7 bases from V and 5 bases from J, with 11 bases between. Germline assignment: CDR1 SQVTM and CDR2 ANQGSEA. The CDR3 is 11 amino acids. This CDR3 reads CSGTVMETQYF. CDR3 in DNA: TGCAGCGGGACAGTCATGGAGACCCAGTACTTC. The whole variable domain, remainder taken from reference TRBV29-1 and TRBJ2-5, is SAVISQKPSRDICQRGTSLTIQCQVDSQVTMMFWYRQQPGQSLTLIATANQGSEATYESGFVIDKFPISRPNLTFSTLTVSNMSPEDSSIYLCSGTVMETQYFGPGTRLLVL.

This chain links TRBV5-1 with TRBJ1-1; 7 nucleotides match TRBD1. The ends lost 5 bases at V and 5 bases at J; junction bases unmatched: 6. The CDR3 is 13 residues long. CDR1 and CDR2 (germline): SGHRS, YFSETQ. CDR3 in amino acids: CASREGAPTEAFF. Written as DNA, the CDR3 is TGCGCCAGCAGAGAGGGGGCGCCGACTGAAGCTTTCTTT.

This chain uses TRBV7-3 with TRBJ2-1, with D perhaps matching TRBD2 (5 bases). CDR3 size: 13 residues. Germline V gives CDR1 SGHTA, CDR2 FQGTGA. Trimming removed 2 bases from V and 7 bases from J, with 9 bases in between. The CDR3 reads CASSLSLDNEQFF. CDR3 in DNA: TGTGCCAGCAGCTTATCACTAGATAATGAGCAGTTCTTC.

V is TRBV30 and J is TRBJ2-1; TRBD1 matches 7 bases. Looked up from germline, CDR1 is GTSNPN and CDR2 is SVGIG (reference sequence). The CDR3 has 13 amino acids. The V segment lost 2 bases and the J segment 6 bases; nucleotides outside the gene matches: 4. The CDR3, as DNA: TGTGCCTGGAGTACTACAGGGGTCAATGAGCAGTTCTTC. This codes for CAWSTTGVNEQFF.

The V gene is TRBV6-5, the J gene TRBJ2-7, with D unclear. The germline gives CDR1 MNHEY, CDR2 SVGAGI. CDR3 size: 11 residues. The germline V and J ends were trimmed by 5 bases and 3 bases, with 5 bases remaining between them. As DNA, the CDR3 is TGTGCCAGCAGTAACAGCTACGAGCAGTACTTC. It encodes CASSNSYEQYF.

The chain couples TRBV5-1 to TRBJ1-1; no clear D gene. Trimming removed 0 bases from V and 0 bases from J, with 12 bases in between. In germline, CDR1 is SGHRS, CDR2 YFSETQ. The CDR3 has 16 residues. CDR3 sequence: CASSLDPGEMNTEAFF. CDR3 DNA sequence: TGCGCCAGCAGCTTGGATCCGGGAGAAATGAACACTGAAGCTTTCTTT.